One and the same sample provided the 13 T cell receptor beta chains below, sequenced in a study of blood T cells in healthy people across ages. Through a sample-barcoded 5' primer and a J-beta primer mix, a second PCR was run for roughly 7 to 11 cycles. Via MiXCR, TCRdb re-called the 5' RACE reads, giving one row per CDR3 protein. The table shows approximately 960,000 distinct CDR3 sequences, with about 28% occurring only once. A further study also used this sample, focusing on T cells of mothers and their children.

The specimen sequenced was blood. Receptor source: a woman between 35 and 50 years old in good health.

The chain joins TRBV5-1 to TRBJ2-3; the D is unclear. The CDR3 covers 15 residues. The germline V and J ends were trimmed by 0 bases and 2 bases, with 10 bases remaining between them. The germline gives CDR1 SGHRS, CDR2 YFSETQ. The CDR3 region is CASSLGLQYTDTQYF. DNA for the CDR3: TGCGCCAGCAGCTTGGGACTCCAATACACAGATACGCAGTATTTT.

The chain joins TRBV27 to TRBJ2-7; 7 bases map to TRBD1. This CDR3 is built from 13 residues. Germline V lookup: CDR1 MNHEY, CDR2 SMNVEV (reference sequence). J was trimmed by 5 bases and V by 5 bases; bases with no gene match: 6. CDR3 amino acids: CASSLGQAHEQYF. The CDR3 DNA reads TGTGCCAGCAGTCTCGGACAGGCCCACGAGCAGTACTTC.

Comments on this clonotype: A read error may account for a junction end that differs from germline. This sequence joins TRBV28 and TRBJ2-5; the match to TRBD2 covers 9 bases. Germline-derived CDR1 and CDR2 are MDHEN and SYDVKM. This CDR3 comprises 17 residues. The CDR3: CTSGRVAGDRMKETQYF. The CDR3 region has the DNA TGTACCAGCGGTCGGGTAGCGGGGGACCGGATGAAAGAGACCCAGTACTTC.

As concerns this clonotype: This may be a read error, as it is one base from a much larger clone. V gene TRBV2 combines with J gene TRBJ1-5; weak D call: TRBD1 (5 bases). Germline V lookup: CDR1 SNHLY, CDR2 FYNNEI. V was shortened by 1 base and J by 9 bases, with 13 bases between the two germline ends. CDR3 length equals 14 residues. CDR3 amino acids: CASSEGGGERPQHF. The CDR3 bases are TGTGCCAGCAGTGAAGGGGGAGGGGAGCGGCCCCAGCATTTT.

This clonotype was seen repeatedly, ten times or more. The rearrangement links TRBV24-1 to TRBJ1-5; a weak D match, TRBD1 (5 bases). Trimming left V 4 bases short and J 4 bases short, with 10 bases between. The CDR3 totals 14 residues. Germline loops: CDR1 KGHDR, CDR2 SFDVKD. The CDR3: CATSEGTSNQPQHF. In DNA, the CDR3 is TGTGCCACCAGTGAGGGGACTTCTAATCAGCCCCAGCATTTT.

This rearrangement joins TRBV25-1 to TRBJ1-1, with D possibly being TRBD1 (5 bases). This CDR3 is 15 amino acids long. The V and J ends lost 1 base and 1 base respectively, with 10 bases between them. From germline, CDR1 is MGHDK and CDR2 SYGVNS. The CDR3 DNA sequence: TGTGCCAGCAGTGAATTCGGACAACCGAACACTGAAGCTTTCTTT. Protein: CASSEFGQPNTEAFF.

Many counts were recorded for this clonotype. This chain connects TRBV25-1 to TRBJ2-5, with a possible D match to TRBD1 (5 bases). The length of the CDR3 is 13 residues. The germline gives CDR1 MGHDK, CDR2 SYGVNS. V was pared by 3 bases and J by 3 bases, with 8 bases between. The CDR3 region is CASSEDTEETQYF. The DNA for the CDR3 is TGTGCCAGCAGTGAGGACACCGAAGAGACCCAGTACTTC.

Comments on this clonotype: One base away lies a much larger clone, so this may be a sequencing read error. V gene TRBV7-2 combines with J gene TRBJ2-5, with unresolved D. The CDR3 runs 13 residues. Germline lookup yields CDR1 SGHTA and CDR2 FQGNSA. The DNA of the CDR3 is TGTGCCAGCACACTAACGCTTGGAGAGACCCTGTACTTC. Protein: CASTLTLGETLYF.

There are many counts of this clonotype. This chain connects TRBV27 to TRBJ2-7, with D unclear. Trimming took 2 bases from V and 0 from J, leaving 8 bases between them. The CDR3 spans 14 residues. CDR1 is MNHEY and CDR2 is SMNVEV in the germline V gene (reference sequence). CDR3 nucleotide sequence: TGTGCCAGCAGTTTAGTCGGACCCTCCTACGAGCAGTACTTC. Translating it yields CASSLVGPSYEQYF.

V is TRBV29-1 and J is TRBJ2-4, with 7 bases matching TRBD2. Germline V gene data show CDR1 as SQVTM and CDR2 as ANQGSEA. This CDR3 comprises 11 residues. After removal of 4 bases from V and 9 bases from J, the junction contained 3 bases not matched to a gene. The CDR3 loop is CSVAREGIQYF. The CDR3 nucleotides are TGCAGCGTTGCAAGGGAGGGCATTCAGTACTTC.

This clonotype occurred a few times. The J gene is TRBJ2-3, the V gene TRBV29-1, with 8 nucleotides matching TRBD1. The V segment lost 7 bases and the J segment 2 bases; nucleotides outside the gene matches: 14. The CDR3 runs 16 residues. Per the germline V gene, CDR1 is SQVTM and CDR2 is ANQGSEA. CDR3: CSGNKRGTGYTDTQYF. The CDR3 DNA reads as TGCAGCGGGAACAAGCGCGGGACAGGTTACACAGATACGCAGTATTTT.

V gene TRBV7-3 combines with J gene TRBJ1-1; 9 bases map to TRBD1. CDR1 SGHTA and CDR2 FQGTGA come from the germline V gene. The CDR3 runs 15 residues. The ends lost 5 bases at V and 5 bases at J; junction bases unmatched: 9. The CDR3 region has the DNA TGTGCCAGCAGCCGGGGACAGGGAAGGCAAACTGAAGCTTTCTTT. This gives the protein CASSRGQGRQTEAFF.

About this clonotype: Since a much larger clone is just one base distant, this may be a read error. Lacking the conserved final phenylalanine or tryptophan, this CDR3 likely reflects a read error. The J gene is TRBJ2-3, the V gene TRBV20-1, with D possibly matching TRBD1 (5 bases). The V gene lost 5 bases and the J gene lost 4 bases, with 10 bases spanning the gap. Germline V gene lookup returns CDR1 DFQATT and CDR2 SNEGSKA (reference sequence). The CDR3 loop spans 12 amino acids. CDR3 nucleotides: TGCAGTGCTTCGACAGTTTCAGATACGCAGTATATT. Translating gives CSASTVSDTQYI.